Below are 21 T cell receptor beta chains sequenced from a single sample in a study of T-cell reconstitution after alpha-beta-depleted transplantation in children. The library targeted TCRbeta and was prepared with unique molecular identifiers. One entry per CDR3 protein results from TCRdb running MiXCR on the PCR reads. The data contain about 260,000 distinct CDR3 sequences, roughly 8% of them singletons. The sequencing here drew on PBMCs, mostly from graft donor cells, taken 180 days after TCRalphabeta/CD19-depleted stem cell transplant. These receptors originate from a male patient between 10 and 17 years old who had a stem cell transplant for acute lymphoblastic leukemia, so the T cells may come from the graft donor.

In this sample, this clonotype turned up many times. The rearrangement uses TRBV25-1 and TRBJ2-5; 12 nucleotides agree with TRBD2. CDR3 length: 15 amino acids. Germline V lookup: CDR1 MGHDK, CDR2 SYGVNS. V lost 2 bases to trimming and J lost 4 bases; unmatched junction nucleotides: 2. CDR3 in amino acids: CASSELAGGRETQYF. The CDR3 DNA is TGTGCCAGCAGTGAACTAGCGGGAGGGAGAGAGACCCAGTACTTC. The variable domain in full, completed from reference TRBV25-1 and TRBJ2-5, reads EADIYQTPRYLVIGTGKKITLECSQTMGHDKMYWYQQDPGMELHLIHYSYGVNSTEKGDLSSESTVSRIRTEHFPLTLESARPSHTSQYLCASSELAGGRETQYFGPGTRLLVL.

This clonotype was counted ten times or more. J is TRBJ2-7 and V is TRBV7-9; D is uncertain. The V gene lost 1 base and the J gene lost 2 bases, with 6 bases spanning the gap. CDR1 and CDR2 (germline): SEHNR, FQNEAQ (reference sequence). This CDR3 comprises 13 residues. The CDR3 region has the DNA TGTGCCAGCAGCTTAGGGGCCACCTACGAGCAGTACTTC. Translating it yields CASSLGATYEQYF.

This clonotype occurred many times. CDR3 sequence: CASSETQQETQYF. The CDR3 nucleotides read TGTGCCAGCAGTGAAACACAGCAAGAGACCCAGTACTTC. This sequence joins TRBV25-1 and TRBJ2-5; D uncertain. CDR1 and CDR2 from the germline V gene are MGHDK and SYGVNS. The V end lost 2 bases, the J end lost 2 bases, and 6 bases lay between the germline ends. This CDR3 comprises 13 residues.

This chain connects TRBV7-9 to TRBJ2-5, with TRBD2 as a possible D gene (6 bases). Deletions cut 5 bases from V and 3 bases from J, with 19 bases between. This CDR3 is 16 amino acids long. Germline CDR1 SEHNR, CDR2 FQNEAQ (reference sequence). The CDR3: CASSDWDLSREETQYF. CDR3 nucleotide sequence: TGTGCCAGCAGCGACTGGGACTTATCCAGAGAAGAGACCCAGTACTTC.

Many counts were recorded for this clonotype. This sequence joins TRBV5-6 and TRBJ2-3; TRBD2 matches at 7 bases. The CDR3 is 14 residues long. V shed 5 bases, J shed 8 bases, and the junction held 11 bases outside the gene matches. Germline-derived CDR1 and CDR2 are SGHDT and YYEEEE. The CDR3 nucleotides are TGTGCCAGCAGGCTTTGGGGTGGGGAGGGTACGCAGTATTTT. Its translation is CASRLWGGEGTQYF.

Note on this clonotype: Just one base apart from a much larger clone, this may be a read error. The V gene is TRBV7-3, the J gene TRBJ2-3; 8 bases align to TRBD2. The germline gives CDR1 SGHTA, CDR2 FQGTGA. Losses at the gene ends were 5 bases for V and 4 bases for J; bases not matched to a gene: 8. The CDR3 sequence is 15 residues long. The CDR3 DNA reads TGTGCCAGCAGCCGGGGGGGGAAAGGGCCAGATACGCAGTATTTT. This sequence encodes CASSRGGKGPDTQYF.

This clonotype was found many times. V and J are TRBV28 and TRBJ2-1; D not certain. The CDR3 is 15 residues long. Per germline, CDR1 MDHEN and CDR2 SYDVKM. V was cut by 6 bases and J by 6 bases, with 18 bases left in between. CDR3 in DNA: TGTGCCAGCAGGCGAGTCCCCCCGGCTCCCAATGAGCAGTTCTTC. Its protein product is CASRRVPPAPNEQFF.

This clonotype showed up many times. V usage is TRBV10-3 and J usage is TRBJ2-1; 10 nucleotides align to TRBD2. The junction had 7 bases not matched to a gene; V was cut back by 0 bases and J by 5 bases. The CDR3 covers 17 residues. The germline V gene has CDR1 ENHRY and CDR2 SYGVKD. CDR3 in amino acids: CAISESLLAGPHNEQFF. CDR3 in DNA: TGTGCCATCAGTGAGTCGTTACTAGCGGGACCACACAATGAGCAGTTCTTC.

This clonotype was observed at least ten times. The chain has TRBV28 and TRBJ2-2, with D possibly matching TRBD2 (6 bases). Trimming left V 4 bases short and J 5 bases short, with 11 bases between. This CDR3 has 14 amino acids. Germline V gene sequence: CDR1 MDHEN, CDR2 SYDVKM. CDR3 amino acids: CASSSGTLTGELFF. CDR3 sequence (DNA): TGTGCCAGCAGTTCGGGGACTTTAACCGGGGAGCTGTTTTTT. Together with reference TRBV28 and TRBJ2-2, the CDR3 gives the full variable domain: DVKVTQSSRYLVKRTGEKVFLECVQDMDHENMFWYRQDPGLGLRLIYFSYDVKMKEKGDIPEGYSVSREKKERFSLILESASTNQTSMYLCASSSGTLTGELFFGEGSRLTVL.

This clonotype has ten or more counts. The chain is built from TRBV29-1 and TRBJ2-5; 11 bases line up with TRBD1. J gave up 4 bases and V 7 bases, and 5 bases lay outside the gene matches. CDR3 length equals 13 residues. Germline V gene lookup returns CDR1 SQVTM and CDR2 ANQGSEA. The CDR3 loop reads CSATGQGGETQYF. The CDR3 nucleotides are TGCAGCGCCACGGGACAGGGGGGAGAGACCCAGTACTTC.

This clonotype was counted many times. The CDR3 DNA sequence: TGCGCCAGCAGCTTAAAAGCGGACCCTAATGAGCAGTTCTTC. This gives the protein CASSLKADPNEQFF. The chain recombines TRBV5-1 with TRBJ2-1; a weak D match, TRBD2 (5 bases). CDR1 SGHRS and CDR2 YFSETQ come from the germline V gene. The CDR3 runs 14 residues. Trimming took 2 bases from V and 7 from J, leaving 13 bases between them.

The sample holds many counts of this clonotype. The chain is built from TRBV28 and TRBJ1-5, with D possibly matching TRBD1 (6 bases). CDR1 is MDHEN, CDR2 SYDVKM, per germline. Trimming took 2 bases from V and 2 from J, leaving 13 bases between them. This CDR3 contains 16 residues. The CDR3 reads CASSLRGGRGNQPQHF. The DNA for the CDR3 is TGTGCCAGCAGTTTAAGGGGGGGTAGAGGCAATCAGCCCCAGCATTTT.

The table lists this clonotype with many counts. The chain joins TRBV5-1 to TRBJ2-7, with TRBD1 matching 9 bases. V lost 7 bases, J lost 1 base, and 9 bases stayed unmatched. This CDR3 is built from 15 residues. Germline CDR1 SGHRS, CDR2 YFSETQ. The CDR3 DNA sequence: TGCGCCAGCTCGTCTCGGGGACAGGGATCCTACGAGCAGTACTTC. Translating it yields CASSSRGQGSYEQYF. The full variable domain, in which reference TRBV5-1 and TRBJ2-7 provide the parts outside the CDR3, is KAGVTQTPRYLIKTRGQQVTLSCSPISGHRSVSWYQQTPGQGLQFLFEYFSETQRNKGNFPGRFSGRQFSNSRSEMNVSTLELGDSALYLCASSSRGQGSYEQYFGPGTRLTVT.

Ten or more counts support this clonotype. The V and J genes are TRBV12-3 or TRBV12-4 and TRBJ2-7; the match to TRBD1 covers 7 bases. V dropped 5 bases and J dropped 5; count of bases not matched to a gene: 3. This CDR3 spans 12 amino acids. The CDR3 region is CASSPGGDEQYF. In DNA, the CDR3 is TGTGCCAGCAGTCCAGGGGGAGACGAGCAGTACTTC.

Comment on this clonotype: This may be a read error, as it is one base from a much larger clone. Because the CDR3 is missing its conserved closing phenylalanine or tryptophan, this is likely a read error. The chain carries TRBV7-8 and TRBJ2-1, with a tentative D call TRBD1 (6 bases). Looked up from germline, CDR1 is SGHVS and CDR2 is FQNEAQ. V gave up 5 bases and J gave up 2 bases, with 10 bases separating them. This CDR3 spans 14 amino acids. DNA of the CDR3: TGTGCCAGCAGCAAGGACAGAGCCTACAATGAGCAGTTCTCC. Amino acids: CASSKDRAYNEQFS.

This clonotype was counted only a few times. The rearrangement links TRBV6-2 or TRBV6-3 to TRBJ2-7; 8 nucleotides line up with TRBD2. Germline V gives CDR1 MNHEY, CDR2 SVGEGT. Losses at the gene ends were 2 bases for V and 6 bases for J; bases not matched to a gene: 9. The CDR3 runs to 15 residues. Written as DNA, the CDR3 is TGTGCCAGCAGTTACCCTAGAGCGGGAGAGGCCGAGCAGTACTTC. This gives the protein CASSYPRAGEAEQYF.

Many counts were recorded for this clonotype. The chain couples TRBV9 to TRBJ1-6; D ambiguous. The germline V and J ends were trimmed by 0 bases and 8 bases, with 12 bases remaining between them. CDR3 length equals 15 residues. Germline CDR1 reads SGDLS; CDR2 reads YYNGEE. The CDR3 region has the DNA TGTGCCAGCAGCGTAGGAGGTGAAACGTATTCACCCCTCCACTTT. The encoded protein is CASSVGGETYSPLHF. The whole variable domain, filled in from reference TRBV9 and TRBJ1-6, reads DSGVTQTPKHLITATGQRVTLRCSPRSGDLSVYWYQQSLDQGLQFLIQYYNGEERAKGNILERFSAQQFPDLHSELNLSSLELGDSALYFCASSVGGETYSPLHFGNGTRLTVT.

This clonotype was recorded at least ten times. This rearrangement joins TRBV10-3 to TRBJ2-7, with D perhaps TRBD1 (5 bases). This CDR3 has 13 amino acids. Germline lookup yields CDR1 ENHRY and CDR2 SYGVKD. V was shortened by 5 bases and J by 2 bases, with 10 bases between the two germline ends. The CDR3 loop reads CAISRQGAYEQYF. The DNA for the CDR3 is TGTGCCATCAGTCGGCAGGGTGCCTACGAGCAGTACTTC.

In its sample, this clonotype was seen many times. The chain carries TRBV4-3 and TRBJ2-1; 10 nucleotides match TRBD2. Germline lookup yields CDR1 LGHNA and CDR2 YSLEER. V was clipped by 4 bases and J by 5 bases; unmatched bases: 5. This CDR3 comprises 15 residues. This CDR3 reads CASSPERGGNNEQFF. CDR3 nucleotides: TGCGCCAGCAGCCCCGAGCGGGGGGGTAACAATGAGCAGTTCTTC.

This clonotype was detected a few times. V gene TRBV5-1 combines with J gene TRBJ2-2; TRBD1 matches at 9 bases. V shed 4 bases, J shed 0 bases, and the junction held 7 bases outside the gene matches. This CDR3 comprises 17 residues. The V gene's germline CDR1 is SGHRS and CDR2 YFSETQ. CDR3 amino acids: CASSPDRGLTNTGELFF. CDR3 coding DNA: TGCGCCAGCAGCCCGGACAGGGGTTTGACGAACACCGGGGAGCTGTTTTTT.

This clonotype was detected ten times or more. The genes are TRBV7-6 and TRBJ2-7, with TRBD1 matching 10 bases. This CDR3 comprises 15 residues. In germline, CDR1 is SGHVS, CDR2 FNYEAQ. Trimming cost V 5 bases and J 3 bases; bases outside gene matches: 7. The CDR3 reads CASSPGQGRVYEQYF. The CDR3, as DNA: TGTGCCAGCAGCCCGGGACAGGGGCGGGTCTACGAGCAGTACTTC.